A selection of T cell receptor beta chains follows, all from one sample in a study of T-cell reconstitution after alpha-beta-depleted transplantation in children. Via MiXCR, TCRdb re-called the PCR reads, giving one row per CDR3 protein. Among 250,000 to 350,000 distinct CDR3 sequences listed, more than 20% were seen once. The sample in question was PBMCs, mostly from graft donor cells, obtained 180 days after TCRalphabeta/CD19-depleted stem cell transplant. Every receptor here comes from a male patient younger than 18 who had a stem cell transplant for acute lymphoblastic leukemia, so the T cells may come from the graft donor. The CDR3 runs from the conserved cysteine through the conserved F or W. D genes are given only for firm matches. Only part of the rows carry a size: once, few, many, or a class if the clone is expanded.

size	length	V	D	J	DNA	CDR3
few	16	TRBV15	.	TRBJ2-7	TGTGCCACCAGCAGCCCCCAGGGGCTTGCCTCCTACGAGCAGTACTTC	CATSSPQGLASYEQYF
few	13	TRBV5-6	.	TRBJ2-3	TGTGCCAGCAGCTTGCACCACGCGGATACGCAGTATTTT	CASSLHHADTQYF
.	14	TRBV29-1	.	TRBJ2-2	TGCAGCGTTGGAATTAGTACGAACACCGGGGAGCTGTTTTTT	CSVGISTNTGELFF
.	15	TRBV15	.	TRBJ1-1	TGTGCCACCAGCAAAGTACAACCCGGGAACACTGAAGCTTTCTTT	CATSKVQPGNTEAFF
.	12	TRBV7-9	TRBD2	TRBJ2-7	TGTGCCAGTGGCGGGAGGCCCTACGAGCAGTACTTC	CASGGRPYEQYF
few	18	TRBV4-2	TRBD2	TRBJ2-2	TGTGCCAGCGCCGTAGGGTCTAGCGGATTATCGAACACCGGGGAGCTGTTTTTT	CASAVGSSGLSNTGELFF
.	16	TRBV5-1	.	TRBJ2-3	TGCGCCAGCAGCTTGGAAAGAACCACTAGCACAGATACGCAGTATTTT	CASSLERTTSTDTQYF
few	14	TRBV27	.	TRBJ2-1	TGTGCCAGCAGTTTAGAAAACTCCTACAATGAGCAGTTCTTC	CASSLENSYNEQFF
.	18	TRBV5-1	TRBD2	TRBJ2-1	TGCGCCAGCAGCATTGCCGGGACTAGCGGGAGTGGGTACAATGAGCAGTTCTTC	CASSIAGTSGSGYNEQFF
few	12	TRBV7-9	.	TRBJ1-2	TGTGCCAGCAGCTTAGCGTACAGGGACGCCAACTTC	CASSLAYRDANF
.	15	TRBV5-1	TRBD2	TRBJ2-2	TGCGCCAGCAGCTTGACGGGACTACGCACCGGGGAGCTGTTTTTT	CASSLTGLRTGELFF
.	12	TRBV29-1	.	TRBJ2-3	TGCAGCGTTACCGGGACCACAGATACGCAGTATTTT	CSVTGTTDTQYF
few	12	TRBV12-3/TRBV12-4	.	TRBJ2-1	TGTGCCAGCAGCCCTAGCGGACAGGAGCAGTTCTTC	CASSPSGQEQFF
few	16	TRBV24-1	.	TRBJ1-2	TGTGCCACCAGTGATTCTCCGGGACGGAGAAACTATGGCTACACCTTC	CATSDSPGRRNYGYTF
few	16	TRBV5-1	TRBD1	TRBJ2-5	TGCGCCAGCAGCTTGACAGGAGCAGGGGGCGGAGAGACCCAGTACTTC	CASSLTGAGGGETQYF
.	14	TRBV4-1	.	TRBJ2-7	TGCGCCAGCAGCCATGGACAGAGCTCCTACGAGCAGTACTTC	CASSHGQSSYEQYF
.	18	TRBV28	.	TRBJ2-7	TGTGCCAGCAGTTCCTGGGCGGTACGGGCATTAAAAGGCTACGAGCAGTACTTC	CASSSWAVRALKGYEQYF
few	13	TRBV29-1	.	TRBJ2-1	TGCAGCGTTGACCAGCGACGGGGCAATGAGCAGTTCTTC	CSVDQRRGNEQFF
.	17	TRBV5-1	TRBD1	TRBJ2-5	TGCGCCAGCAGCGCTATAACCGGGACAGGGGGCGCGGGGACCCAGTACTTC	CASSAITGTGGAGTQYF
few	16	TRBV27	.	TRBJ2-1	TGTGCCAGCAGTTTCTCTGAGTTGAGCTCCTACAATGAGCAGTTCTTC	CASSFSELSSYNEQFF
.	14	TRBV9	TRBD1	TRBJ1-1	TGTGCCAGCAGCGTAGGGACAGGGATCACTGAAGCTTTCTTT	CASSVGTGITEAFF
many	16	TRBV5-1	.	TRBJ2-1	TGCGCCAGCAGCTTGGGCATCAGGTCTTCTACGAATGAGCAGTTCTTC	CASSLGIRSSTNEQFF
.	15	TRBV7-9	.	TRBJ2-1	TGTGCCAGCAGCTTTATTCCGGTGGGGTACAATGAGCAGTTCTTC	CASSFIPVGYNEQFF
few	15	TRBV2	TRBD2	TRBJ2-1	TGTGCCAGCAGTGAAGACGGACTAGCGGGGAATGAGCAGTTCTTC	CASSEDGLAGNEQFF
few	16	TRBV7-9	TRBD2	TRBJ2-1	TGTGCCAGCAGCTTACCGCGGGAGGGCCCCTACAATGAGCAGTTCTTC	CASSLPREGPYNEQFF
few	14	TRBV6-4	.	TRBJ2-7	TGTGCCAGCAGTGACAGGCAGCCCAGGGACGAGCAGTACTTC	CASSDRQPRDEQYF
few	15	TRBV4-1	TRBD2	TRBJ2-5	TGCGCCAGCAGGGGGTACCGGGGGGACCAAGAGACCCAGTACTTC	CASRGYRGDQETQYF
.	18	TRBV4-1	.	TRBJ2-6	TGCGCCAGCAGCCAAGAAGGGCAGGGCTCGCTGAATTTCAACGTCCTGACTTTC	CASSQEGQGSLNFNVLTF
few	12	TRBV7-8	.	TRBJ1-2	TGTGCCAGCAGCTTTTGGACAGCAGGTTACACCTTC	CASSFWTAGYTF
.	14	TRBV18	.	TRBJ2-1	TGTGCCAGCTCACCCGGACATATGGTCAATGAGCAGTTCTTC	CASSPGHMVNEQFF
many	15	TRBV4-2	TRBD2	TRBJ2-5	TGTGCCAGCAGCCAAGGAGCGGGAGGTCAGGAGACCCAGTACTTC	CASSQGAGGQETQYF
few	17	TRBV10-1	TRBD1	TRBJ2-7	TGCGCCAGCAGTGACCACCGGGCGGGACAGGGATCCTACGAGCAGTACTTC	CASSDHRAGQGSYEQYF
.	14	TRBV12-3/TRBV12-4	.	TRBJ1-6	TGTGCCAGCAGCCTGGGACGGAGGGATTCACCCCTCCACTTT	CASSLGRRDSPLHF
few	15	TRBV7-2	.	TRBJ2-3	TGTGCCAGCAGCTTAGGCGGGACTCGCACAGATACGCAGTATTTT	CASSLGGTRTDTQYF
.	15	TRBV18	.	TRBJ2-7	TGTGCCAGCTCACAAGATATCGGACTGAGCTACGAGCAGTACTTC	CASSQDIGLSYEQYF
few	13	TRBV12-3/TRBV12-4	.	TRBJ2-2	TGTGCCAGCCCTAGCTGGCACACCGGGGAGCTGTTTTTT	CASPSWHTGELFF
.	15	TRBV7-9	TRBD1	TRBJ2-7	TGTGCCAGCAGATTTCGACAGGGGGCTCGAGGAGAGCAGTACTTC	CASRFRQGARGEQYF